The sequence of this T cell receptor (beta chain) was determined in a study of blood T cell repertoires in COVID-19. The germline gives CDR1 PRHDT, CDR2 FYEKMQ (reference sequence). The CDR3 consists of 15 residues. Trimming removed 0 bases from V and 8 bases from J, with 16 bases in between. Using immunoSEQ multiplex PCR, the repertoire was profiled, and TCRdb retains in-frame clones only, with some absent. The sample has approximately 160,000 clones; roughly nine tenths are singletons. The origin of this receptor is an older woman with acute or convalescent COVID-19. V usage is TRBV13 and J usage is TRBJ1-2; possibly TRBD1 for D (5 bases). The sequenced sample consisted of peripheral blood. CDR3 sequence reads: CASSLGATAARGYTF. The CDR3 nucleotides are TGTGCCAGCAGCTTAGGGGCGACAGCCGCCCGAGGCTACACCTTC.